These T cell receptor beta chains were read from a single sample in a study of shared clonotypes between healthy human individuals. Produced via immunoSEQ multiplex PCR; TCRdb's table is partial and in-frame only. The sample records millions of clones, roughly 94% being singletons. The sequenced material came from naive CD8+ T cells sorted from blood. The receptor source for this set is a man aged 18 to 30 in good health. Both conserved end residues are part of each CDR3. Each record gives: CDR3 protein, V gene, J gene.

CASSWVVRDGLKHGSYEQYF	TRBV5-1	TRBJ2-7
CASSVAGPTEEQFF	TRBV10-2	TRBJ2-1
CASSQSPNTEAFF	TRBV4-1	TRBJ1-1
CASSSGGIEETQYF	TRBV7-9	TRBJ2-5
CASSQVGGEKLFF	TRBV4-1	TRBJ1-4
CATSAGSGVTQYF	TRBV28	TRBJ2-5
CASSETTSGQETQYF	TRBV10-2	TRBJ2-5
CASSLGPLLDEKLFF	TRBV7-9	TRBJ1-4
CASSWAVEADTQYF	TRBV27	TRBJ2-3
CASTILAKSSDTQYF	TRBV2	TRBJ2-3
CASSDQSYEAFF	TRBV6-5	TRBJ1-1
CASSRIGTASGNTIYF	TRBV6-6	TRBJ1-3
CASSPTDRGLYNSPLHF	TRBV18	TRBJ1-6
CASRSPGGYEQYF	TRBV12-2	TRBJ2-7
CASSFSGTNYGYTF	TRBV7-3	TRBJ1-2
CASSFDRAPYEQYF	TRBV7-8	TRBJ2-7
CASSLPRGTSDTQYF	TRBV7-9	TRBJ2-3
CASSLLDGVETQYF	TRBV4-3	TRBJ2-5
CASSEIRGNTEAFF	TRBV6-1	TRBJ1-1
CASSPQGDAGYF	TRBV7-9	TRBJ2-3
CASSQEGAGYNEQFF	TRBV14	TRBJ2-1
CASSLQGTHEQYF	TRBV28	TRBJ2-7
CASRLGDTYEQYF	TRBV7-9	TRBJ2-7
CASSWGRRDFNEQYF	TRBV5-6	TRBJ2-7
CASSGRRNEKLFF	TRBV2	TRBJ1-4
CASGLSSYNEQFF	TRBV27	TRBJ2-1
CASSLSGVYEQYF	TRBV5-1	TRBJ2-7
CASSLFGGGEQYF	TRBV27	TRBJ2-7
CASSQDTSNQPQHF	TRBV4-1	TRBJ1-5
CASSLAGATGELFF	TRBV18	TRBJ2-2
CASSYIQGWEKLFF	TRBV6-5	TRBJ1-4
CASSSGQGAYNEQFF	TRBV5-6	TRBJ2-1
CASSPISRGNSPLHF	TRBV28	TRBJ1-6
CASSQDGGSTGELFF	TRBV4-3	TRBJ2-2
CASSKPSSGSGYEQYF	TRBV5-4	TRBJ2-7
CASSSGWGLDEREQYF	TRBV5-4	TRBJ2-7
CASSSRTGSGELFF	TRBV5-1	TRBJ2-2
CASGRDRETEAFF	TRBV7-3	TRBJ1-1
CASSLQGAAYNEQFF	TRBV10-2	TRBJ2-1
CASSEDGTVSNQPQHF	TRBV6-1	TRBJ1-5
CASSSGTTGANVLTF	TRBV27	TRBJ2-6
CATRGIFDDIYEQYF	TRBV10-2	TRBJ2-7
CASRLGRVNRNTEAFF	TRBV12-2	TRBJ1-1
CASSIAAANYGYTF	TRBV19	TRBJ1-2
CASSLSILANEKLFF	TRBV5-4	TRBJ1-4
CASSQETSQGAEVVAASYEQYF	TRBV4-3	TRBJ2-7
CASSFRGSGEQYF	TRBV28	TRBJ2-7
CSVGESYGYTF	TRBV29-1	TRBJ1-2
CSLGLAQFF	TRBV20-1	TRBJ2-1
CASSRQGANTGELFF	TRBV7-9	TRBJ2-2
CASSQLSSYNSPLHF	TRBV4-1	TRBJ1-6
CASSLQPTRDSPLSTDTQYF	TRBV27	TRBJ2-3
CASSQVGVGQTTTEQYF	TRBV4-1	TRBJ2-7
CASSGPLSTDTQYF	TRBV25-1	TRBJ2-3
CASLTGGTDTQYF	TRBV2	TRBJ2-3
CASSQELIGYEQYF	TRBV4-3	TRBJ2-7
CASSLTTGTNEKLFF	TRBV7-9	TRBJ1-4
CASSEGTGELFF	TRBV28	TRBJ2-2
CASNLGITVTPTNSPLHF	TRBV5-5	TRBJ1-6
CASSQDGQGNYEQYF	TRBV4-1	TRBJ2-7